The 7 T cell receptor beta chains below all came from one sample that was sequenced in a study of blood T cells in healthy people across ages. It was with a sample-barcoded 5' primer and a J-beta primer mix that a second PCR of roughly 6 to 12 cycles was run. TCRdb re-analysed the 5' RACE reads in MiXCR, keeping a single row per CDR3 protein. The sample has hundreds of thousands of distinct CDR3 sequences; more than 40% are singletons. Material: blood. These receptor sequences come from a woman aged 55-69 years in good health.

The CDR3 bases are TGCAGCGGAAGAGGTACGGGACAGGTGAACACTGAAGCTTTCTTT. This translates into CSGRGTGQVNTEAFF. The V gene is TRBV29-1, the J gene TRBJ1-1; TRBD1 matches 8 bases. The CDR3 has 15 residues. CDR1 and CDR2 (germline): SQVTM, ANQGSEA. V was clipped by 7 bases and J by 0 bases; unmatched bases: 10.

As concerns this clonotype: This sequence may be a read error, since a much larger clone differs from it by one base. The chain carries TRBV20-1 and TRBJ2-5; D gene unclear. Trimming pared 3 bases from V and 2 bases from J, leaving 13 bases between. CDR3 length: 14 amino acids. The germline gives CDR1 DFQATT, CDR2 SNEGSKA (reference sequence). The DNA for the CDR3 is TGCAGTGCTAGTCGGCTAGGCGCGCAAGAGACCCAGTACTTC. Its protein product is CSASRLGAQETQYF.

The chain couples TRBV7-6 to TRBJ2-7, with D perhaps assigned TRBD1 or TRBD2 (6 bases each). V shed 5 bases and J shed 0 bases, with 17 bases lying between them. The germline V gene encodes CDR1 SGHVS and CDR2 FNYEAQ. The CDR3 extends over 16 amino acids. The DNA of the CDR3 is TGTGCCAGCAGCAAAGGGGGAAGCGGGTTCTCCTACGAGCAGTACTTC. Amino acids: CASSKGGSGFSYEQYF.

The CDR3 loop is CASRDRVGTEAFF. CDR3 in DNA: TGTGCCAGCAGAGACAGGGTGGGCACTGAAGCTTTCTTT. The chain links TRBV2 to TRBJ1-1; 7 bases agree with TRBD1. CDR1 is SNHLY, CDR2 FYNNEI, per germline. This CDR3 is 13 amino acids long. J gave up 4 bases and V 6 bases, and 5 bases lay outside the gene matches.

Remarks on this clonotype: This sequence may be a read error, since a much larger clone differs from it by one base. The chain employs TRBV9 and TRBJ2-5, with D possibly TRBD1 on 5 matching bases. V was clipped by 3 bases and J by 12 bases, with 18 bases between them. Germline V lookup: CDR1 SGDLS, CDR2 YYNGEE. The CDR3 has 13 residues. CDR3 DNA sequence: TGTGCCAGCAGCGCCTCTGGGGCGGAAGTCAAGTACTTC. Its protein product is CASSASGAEVKYF.

The chain uses TRBV14 and TRBJ1-1; TRBD1 matches at 9 bases. V was pared by 4 bases and J by 5 bases, with 8 bases of the junction left unmatched. The CDR3 is 15 residues long. Germline V gene lookup returns CDR1 SGHDN and CDR2 FVKESK. DNA of the CDR3: TGTGCCAGCAGCCTTCACCGACAGGGGGATACTGAAGCTTTCTTT. Protein: CASSLHRQGDTEAFF.

The chain is built from TRBV5-1 and TRBJ2-5; TRBD2 might be the D (5 bases). Trimming left V 2 bases short and J 11 bases short, with 19 bases between. Germline lookup yields CDR1 SGHRS and CDR2 YFSETQ. The CDR3 is 14 residues long. The CDR3 coding sequence is TGCGCCAGCAGCTTAAGTAGAGATGCGGGCGATCAGTACTTC. It encodes CASSLSRDAGDQYF.